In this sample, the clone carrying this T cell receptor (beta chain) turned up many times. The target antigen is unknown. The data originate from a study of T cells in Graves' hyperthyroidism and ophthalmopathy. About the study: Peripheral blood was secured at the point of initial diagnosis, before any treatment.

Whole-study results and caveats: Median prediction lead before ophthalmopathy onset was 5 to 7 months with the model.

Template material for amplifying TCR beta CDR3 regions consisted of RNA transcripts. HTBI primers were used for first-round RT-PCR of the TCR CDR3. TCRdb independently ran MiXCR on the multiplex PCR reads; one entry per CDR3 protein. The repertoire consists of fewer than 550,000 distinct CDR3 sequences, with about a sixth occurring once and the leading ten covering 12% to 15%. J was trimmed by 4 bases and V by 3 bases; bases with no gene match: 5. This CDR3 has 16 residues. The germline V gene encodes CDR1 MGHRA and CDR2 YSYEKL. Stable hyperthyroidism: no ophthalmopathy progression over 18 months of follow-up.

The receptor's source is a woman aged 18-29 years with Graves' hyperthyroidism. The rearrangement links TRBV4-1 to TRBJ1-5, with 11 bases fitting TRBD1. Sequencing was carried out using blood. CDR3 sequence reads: CASSHTRDRGNQPQHF. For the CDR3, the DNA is TGCGCCAGCAGCCATACACGGGACAGGGGGAATCAGCCCCAGCATTTT.